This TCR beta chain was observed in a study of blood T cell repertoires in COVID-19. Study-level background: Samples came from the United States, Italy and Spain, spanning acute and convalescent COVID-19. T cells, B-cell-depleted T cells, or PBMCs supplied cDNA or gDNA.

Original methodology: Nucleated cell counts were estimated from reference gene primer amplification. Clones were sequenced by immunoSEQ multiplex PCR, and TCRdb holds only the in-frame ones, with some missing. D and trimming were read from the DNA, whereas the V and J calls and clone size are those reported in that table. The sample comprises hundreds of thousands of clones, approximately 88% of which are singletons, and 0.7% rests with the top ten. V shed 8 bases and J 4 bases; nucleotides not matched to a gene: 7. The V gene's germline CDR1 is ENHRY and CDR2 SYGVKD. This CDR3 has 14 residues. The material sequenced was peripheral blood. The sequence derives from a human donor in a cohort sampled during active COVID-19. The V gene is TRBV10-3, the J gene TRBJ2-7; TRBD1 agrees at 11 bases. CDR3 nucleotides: TGTGCCATCTCCACCGGGACAGGGGGGTACGAGCAGTACTTC. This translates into CAISTGTGGYEQYF.